The T cell receptor (beta chain) under discussion was sequenced for a study of regulatory T cells in long-lasting Graves disease. Time point denoted: persistent/refractory GD, antithyroid drugs over 5 years with positive TRAb. The authors made the TCR library using RNA they extracted from PBMCs. Germline V lookup: CDR1 SNHLY, CDR2 FYNNEI. The J segment lost 3 bases and the V segment lost 7 bases, leaving 11 bases of the junction unmatched. The CDR3 contains 15 residues. This clonotype has a count of ten or more. Construction of the TCR beta libraries employed iRepertoire HTBI primers in conjunction with Arm-PCR of CDR3 regions. TCRdb re-analysed the multiplex PCR reads in MiXCR, keeping a single row per CDR3 protein. This table has about 470,000 distinct CDR3 sequences, roughly a fifth appearing once.

The sequence came from a female donor with Graves disease. The sequencing used peripheral blood mononuclear cells (PBMCs), collected when the disease was refractory, from a patient treated with antithyroid drugs. The chain carries TRBV2 and TRBJ2-7; TRBD1 aligns across 8 bases. The CDR3 sequence is CASNSGTGRFYEQYF. CDR3 nucleotide sequence: TGTGCCAGCAATTCCGGGACAGGCCGCTTCTACGAGCAGTACTTC. Full variable domain (outside the CDR3, taken from reference TRBV2 and TRBJ2-7): EPEVTQTPSHQVTQMGQEVILRCVPISNHLYFYWYRQILGQKVEFLVSFYNNEISEKSEIFDDQFSVERPDGSNFTLKIRSTKLEDSAMYFCASNSGTGRFYEQYFGPGTRLTVT.